Included here is one T cell receptor (beta chain) sequence, with context. Its target is unknown. CDR3 length: 14 residues. Trimming stripped 5 bases from V and 0 bases from J, with 11 bases between. In germline, CDR1 is SNHLY, CDR2 FYNNEI. The data are from a study of T cell clonotyping in hematopoietic cell transplantation. Study at large: Recipients' pretransplant samples followed cytoreduction.

Time point here: recipient sample about 28 days before transplant, after cytoreduction. Samples: about 28 days before transplant, then days 30, 100 and 180 after. TCRdb's copy holds only in-frame clones and misses some; the assay was immunoSEQ multiplex PCR. The repertoire holds approximately 39,000 clones, with about 95% as singletons. Study-wide points: Recipient TCR diversity dropped after transplant; expanded clonotypes rose from day 30 to 180. Higher Inverse Simpson Index values in graft donor and pretransplant recipient predicted broader posttransplant TCR diversity.

Sequencing was performed on peripheral blood mononuclear cells, taken before stem cell transplant. The origin of this receptor is a man in his forties with chronic myeloid leukemia. Some clones in this sample may be carry-over from other donors' samples. J is TRBJ2-7 and V is TRBV2; the D gene is possibly TRBD1 (5 bases). This CDR3 is CASSRDRSSYEQYF. CDR3 coding DNA: TGTGCCAGCAGTCGTGACAGAAGCTCCTACGAGCAGTACTTC.